The entry that follows covers one TCR beta chain sequence. The antigen remains unidentified. The authors made TCR cDNA by 5'RACE template switching, adding a universal primer site and UMIs. TCRdb fed the 5' RACE reads into MiXCR, producing one record per CDR3 protein. In the table there are a few hundred thousand distinct CDR3 sequences, roughly 19% of which are singletons. These data come from a study of T cells after yellow fever vaccination. General observations from the study: A small share of clonotypes appeared in both CD4 and CD8 compartments.

This CDR3 is built from 15 residues. J was trimmed by 3 bases and V by 10 bases; bases with no gene match: 11. Per the germline V gene, CDR1 is ENHRY and CDR2 is SYGVKD. The chain is built from TRBV10-3 and TRBJ2-4; 8 positions agree with TRBD2. The TCR comes from a man between 25 and 39 years old who received the YFV17D yellow fever vaccine. The source was PBMCs, collected 15 days after the yellow fever booster vaccination. DNA of the CDR3: TGTGCCACCGGTTCTAGCGGGCCGAGCAAAAACATTCAGTACTTC. Its translation: CATGSSGPSKNIQYF.